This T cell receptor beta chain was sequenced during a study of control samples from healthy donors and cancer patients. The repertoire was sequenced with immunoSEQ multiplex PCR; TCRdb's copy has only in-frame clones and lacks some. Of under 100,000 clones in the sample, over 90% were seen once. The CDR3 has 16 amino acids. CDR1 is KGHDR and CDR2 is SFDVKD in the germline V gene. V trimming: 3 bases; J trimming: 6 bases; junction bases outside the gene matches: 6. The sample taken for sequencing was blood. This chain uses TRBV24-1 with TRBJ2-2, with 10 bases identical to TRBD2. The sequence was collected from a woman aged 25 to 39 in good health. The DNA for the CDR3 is TGTGCCACCAGTGATGTAAATAGCGGGAGGTCCGGGGAGCTGTTTTTT. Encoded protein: CATSDVNSGRSGELFF.